This is a list of T cell receptor beta chains from one sample in a study of CD8 T cells in ankylosing spondylitis. TCRdb redid the calling of the 5' RACE reads with MiXCR, one entry per CDR3 protein. Found here are approximately 140,000 distinct CDR3 sequences, under 45% of them singletons; the top ten hold approximately 14%. The source material was synovial fluid, either unsorted or a sorted T cell fraction (not recorded which). The receptors derive from a male donor with ankylosing spondylitis. CDR3s include the opening cysteine and the closing phenylalanine or tryptophan. Fields, in order: clone size, J gene, V gene, D gene, CDR3 protein, CDR3 DNA. The D gene is left open where the match is weak. Rows give clone size only sometimes, using once, few, many, or a class for an expanded clone.

>few|TRBJ1-5|TRBV6-2/TRBV6-3|.
CASSYWAANQPQHF
TGTGCCAGCAGTTACTGGGCCGCTAATCAGCCCCAGCATTTT
>few|TRBJ2-3|TRBV6-2/TRBV6-3|TRBD2
CASSYSGASGGRTDTQYF
TGTGCCAGCAGTTACTCGGGGGCTAGCGGGGGCCGCACAGATACGCAGTATTTT
>few|TRBJ2-1|TRBV11-2|.
CASSSLASDEQFF
TGTGCCAGCAGCTCTCTTGCTTCGGATGAGCAGTTCTTC
>.|TRBJ2-1|TRBV4-2|.
CASSQAASSYNEQFF
TGTGCCAGCAGCCAAGCAGCTAGCTCCTACAATGAGCAGTTCTTC
>few|TRBJ1-2|TRBV27|.
CASSGFAGNYGYTF
TGTGCCAGCAGTGGTTTCGCGGGCAACTATGGCTACACCTTC
>.|TRBJ1-6|TRBV20-1|.
CSARWQGKSPLHF
TGCAGTGCTAGGTGGCAGGGAAAATCACCCCTCCACTTT
>.|TRBJ1-5|TRBV12-3/TRBV12-4|TRBD1
CASSLAQGQGNSNQPQHF
TGTGCCAGCAGTTTAGCGCAAGGACAGGGTAATAGCAATCAGCCCCAGCATTTT
>.|TRBJ1-3|TRBV7-9|.
CASSLSLYISGNTIYF
TGTGCCAGCAGCTTAAGCCTATACATCTCTGGAAACACCATATATTTT
>.|TRBJ1-5|TRBV11-2|.
CASSRGGLGNQPQHF
TGTGCCAGCAGCCGGGGGGGGCTCGGCAATCAGCCCCAGCATTTT
>many|TRBJ2-3|TRBV11-1|TRBD2
CASSSPRTSGDAPDTQYF
TGTGCCAGCAGCTCGCCAAGGACTAGCGGGGACGCACCAGATACGCAGTATTTT
>.|TRBJ1-5|TRBV7-2|TRBD1
CASSYGTGMRPGVLYSNQPQHF
TGTGCCAGCAGCTACGGGACAGGGATGAGGCCTGGGGTTCTATATAGCAATCAGCCCCAGCATTTT
>.|TRBJ2-7|TRBV12-3/TRBV12-4|TRBD1
CASSLTGIFSAPYEQYF
TGTGCCAGCAGTTTGACAGGGATTTTTTCCGCTCCTTACGAGCAGTACTTC
>.|TRBJ2-5|TRBV10-3|TRBD2
CAISESDGLAEETQYF
TGTGCCATCAGTGAGTCGGACGGACTAGCGGAAGAGACCCAGTACTTC
>few|TRBJ2-7|TRBV20-1|TRBD1
CSARAGGTYEQYF
TGCAGTGCTAGAGCAGGGGGCACCTACGAGCAGTACTTC
>.|TRBJ2-1|TRBV2|.
CASGGFSSYNEQFF
TGTGCCAGCGGCGGATTTAGCTCCTACAATGAGCAGTTCTTC
>few|TRBJ1-3|TRBV7-9|.
CASSLYALRTIYF
TGTGCCAGCAGCTTATACGCCCTTCGCACCATATATTTT